Given below is one T cell receptor beta chain in context. The antigen this receptor binds is unknown. No qualities accompany the bases; no much larger clone lies one base away. TCRB CDR3 sequencing used the immunoSEQ assay on genomic DNA. In the authors' own workflow: Patient CD8+ clones larger than 1% were compared against published virus-specific TCRB sequences, and only a few matched. Nothing other than productive TCRB rearrangements was included in the analyses. Defining a clone by its unique TCRB CDR3 sequence, the study calculated clonality as a productive clonality index derived from Shannon entropy. To calculate repertoire overlap between two samples, the template counts of each clone were considered relative to each sample's total templates. V-gene usage measured by flow cytometry correlated with TCRB sequencing V-gene usage, with a Spearman r of less than 0.65. Drawn from immuneACCESS, this table holds only the in-frame rearrangements with V and J called that TCRdb kept. Clones are partly lost; checked studies trace under half to an unresolved V gene and leave the rest unexplained. Clonal size and the V and J genes are those of that table, whereas D and trimming came from the DNA. The sample table lists roughly 18,000 clones, under 85% of them with a count of one. Around 9.9% of the sample comes from the top ten.

From the germline V gene, CDR1 is MDHEN and CDR2 is SYDVKM. The cysteine opens and the phenylalanine closes a CDR3 of 14 amino acids. Just the 42-base CDR3 DNA is kept, in frame starting at base 1. The junction carries 12 bases between V and J, which are trimmed by 6 bases and 1 base respectively. The data stem from a study of somatic mutations in cytotoxic T cells in rheumatoid arthritis (dated by TCRdb to 2017 to 2019). Regarding the study in general: Peripheral blood (around 29 ml EDTA) was collected from patients immediately after diagnosis and before any treatment began. A FACSAria II or Sony SH800 was used to flow-sort some V beta antibody-stained T-cell populations at nearly 100% purity, and TCRB sequencing was also done on sorted V beta1+ cells. To characterize clonality, the study used TCRB deep sequencing while asking whether somatic mutations are carried by expanded CD8+ T-cell clones in newly diagnosed, untreated rheumatoid arthritis. For 65 to 80 rheumatoid arthritis patients and some 21 healthy controls, TCRB deep sequencing was carried out. The median ages of the patient and control groups were essentially identical.

On an AutoMACS, CD4+ and CD8+ cells were isolated via positive magnetic bead selection, and their purity was verified by flow cytometry. Clonal expansions were first screened by flow cytometry with a TCR V beta antibody panel, then characterized by TCRB deep sequencing of sorted CD8+ fractions. Peripheral blood mononuclear cells were obtained using density gradient separation with Ficoll-Paque PLUS. DNA from CD4-enriched, CD8-enriched or PBMC samples was extracted using Nucleospin Tissue or Tissue XS kits and then quantified on a Qubit 2.0 fluorometer. Here is what the overall study found, with its caveats: The slight TRBV07 underrepresentation in patients was not adjusted for multiple comparisons. The largest CD8+ clone made up more than 20% of CD8+ cells in about an eighth of the 65 patients, and blood and synovial fluid shared several identical CD8+ TCRB sequences. In patients, CD8+ clonality rose with age (Spearman r of about 0.53), which was not the case in healthy controls. Rheumatoid arthritis patients and age-matched healthy controls did not significantly differ in CD8+ T-cell clonality. It was unknown which antigens the expanded CD8+ clones targeted, and their absence from virus-specific databases did not exclude viral specificity.

The chain couples TRBV28 to TRBJ2-5; the D gene cannot be resolved beyond TRBD1 or TRBD2, each matching 5 bases. The sequence was obtained from a man aged 18 to 30 with rheumatoid arthritis. The specimen sequenced was CD8+ T cells sorted from blood. Here is the DNA: TGTGCCAGCAGACCCGGGGCAGCCCAAGAGACCCAGTACTTC. Its protein product is CASRPGAAQETQYF. Extended through the reference TRBV28 and TRBJ2-5 proteins, this CDR3 yields the full variable domain: DVKVTQSSRYLVKRTGEKVFLECVQDMDHENMFWYRQDPGLGLRLIYFSYDVKMKEKGDIPEGYSVSREKKERFSLILESASTNQTSMYLCASRPGAAQETQYFGPGTRLLVL.